The rows below give T cell receptor beta chains drawn from one sample of a study of CD8 T cell repertoires and HIV-1 epitope variants. Antigens of these TCRs are unknown. Assay: immunoSEQ multiplex PCR; the TCRdb copy retains only in-frame clones and omits some. The sample holds several thousand clones, 55% to 65% seen once. What was sequenced was cultured CD8+ T cells derived from PBMCs. The receptors derive from a male donor with HIV. Each CDR3 is given with its conserved first and last residue. Each record gives: D gene, clone size, J gene, V gene, CDR3 DNA, CDR3 protein. A D gene is named only where the DNA matches it firmly. Part of the rows lack a size; the others show once, few, many or a class for expanded clones.

>-|once|TRBJ2-7|TRBV2
TGTGCCAGCAGTTCAGATGTCTCGGCCTACGAGCAGTACTTC
CASSSDVSAYEQYF
>-|few|TRBJ2-2|TRBV27
TGTGCCAGCAGTAGGCAGGACCCCGGGGAGCTGTTTTTT
CASSRQDPGELFF
>-|-|TRBJ1-1|TRBV7-2
TGTGCCAGCAGCTTAATCGAGACAAGTGAAGCTTTCTTT
CASSLIETSEAFF
>-|once|TRBJ1-2|TRBV5-4
TGCGCCAGCAGCCAAGATCCCCCAGACTTGGACTATGGCTACACCTTC
CASSQDPPDLDYGYTF
>TRBD2|few|TRBJ2-6|TRBV27
TGTGCCAGCAGTTTATCAGGGACTAGCGGGGTCTCTGGGGCCAACGTCCTGACTTTC
CASSLSGTSGVSGANVLTF
>TRBD2|few|TRBJ2-4|TRBV28
TGTGCCAGCAGTTTAGGGCTAGCGGGAAACATTCAGTACTTC
CASSLGLAGNIQYF
>-|-|TRBJ2-5|TRBV25-1
TGTGCCAGCAGTGAGTCCGCAGAGTCCTACGGGACCCAGTACTTC
CASSESAESYGTQYF
>-|few|TRBJ1-2|TRBV5-4
TGTGCCAGCAGTCTGGGGGTACAGCTTGGCTACACCTTC
CASSLGVQLGYTF
>-|-|TRBJ1-4|TRBV7-6
TGTGCCAGCAGCTTAGACCCTACCGACAGCAACGAAGTAGAAAAACTGTTTTTT
CASSLDPTDSNEVEKLFF
>TRBD2|medium-sized|TRBJ2-3|TRBV7-2
TGTGCCAGCAGCTTGGGACTAGCGGGAGGGCCCACAGATACGCAGTATTTT
CASSLGLAGGPTDTQYF
>-|few|TRBJ2-5|TRBV9
TGTGCCAGCAGCGGACGAGGGGGGGAGAGACAAGAGACCCAGTACTTC
CASSGRGGERQETQYF
>-|-|TRBJ2-7|TRBV4-3
TGCGCCAGCAGCCAATTTGCAGAGTACGAGCAGTACTTC
CASSQFAEYEQYF
>-|-|TRBJ2-2|TRBV4-2
TGTGCCAGCAGCCAAGATCCAGGCAGGGTCACCGGGGAGCTGTTTTTT
CASSQDPGRVTGELFF
>-|-|TRBJ1-1|TRBV5-1
TGCGCCAGCAGCCTCGGTCAGGGGCTGATGAACACTGAAGCTTTCTTT
CASSLGQGLMNTEAFF
>-|-|TRBJ2-7|TRBV5-1
TGCGCCAGCAGAGGGGACATCTCCTACGAGCAGTACTTC
CASRGDISYEQYF
>TRBD2|medium-sized|TRBJ2-7|TRBV5-1
TGCGCCAGCAGCTTATACAGCGGGACCACAAGCTCCTACGAGCAGTACTTC
CASSLYSGTTSSYEQYF
>-|once|TRBJ2-5|TRBV7-8
TGTGCCAGCAGCGACCTCCCGGAAGAGAAGACAGCTCAAGAGACCCAGTACTTC
CASSDLPEEKTAQETQYF
>-|-|TRBJ2-4|TRBV28
TGTGCCAGCAGTTTGGTAGGGACGGCACTCCTAGCCAAAAACATTCAGTACTTC
CASSLVGTALLAKNIQYF
>-|once|TRBJ2-3|TRBV5-1
TGCGCCAGCAGCTCGGGCGGCACAGATACGCAGTATTTT
CASSSGGTDTQYF
>-|once|TRBJ1-2|TRBV9
TGTGCCAGCAGCGTAGGAAATCGTCCGGGGGTTGCAACTAACTATGGCTACACCTTC
CASSVGNRPGVATNYGYTF
>-|few|TRBJ1-1|TRBV7-9
TGTGTAGGGCAGTTCATGAACACTGAAGCTTTCTTT
CVGQFMNTEAFF
>TRBD1|-|TRBJ1-1|TRBV11-3
TGTGCCAGCAGCTTAGATGGGACAGGGAGAGGGACTGAAGCTTTCTTT
CASSLDGTGRGTEAFF
>-|-|TRBJ2-1|TRBV2
TGTGCCAGCAGTGAAGACAGACAAGCCTACAATGAGCAGTTCTTC
CASSEDRQAYNEQFF
>-|-|TRBJ1-5|TRBV2
TGTGCCAGCAGTGAGGGTGATAGCAATCAGCCCCAGCATTTT
CASSEGDSNQPQHF
>-|few|TRBJ1-1|TRBV30
TGTGCCTGGTGGACAGCGGGATCTGGGGTGACTGAAGCTTTCTTT
CAWWTAGSGVTEAFF
>TRBD2|medium-sized|TRBJ2-2|TRBV27
TGTGCCAGTGAGCCTAGCGGGAGAACCGGGGAGCTGTTTTTT
CASEPSGRTGELFF
>-|once|TRBJ1-1|TRBV27
TGTGCCAGCAGTTTATCCTGGGGGCCTGCCACTGAAGCTTTCTTT
CASSLSWGPATEAFF
>-|once|TRBJ2-7|TRBV9
TGTGCCAGTAACCTACAGGGTGGCTACGAGCAGTACTTC
CASNLQGGYEQYF
>TRBD1|few|TRBJ2-7|TRBV30
TGTGCCTGGAGTACCGGGACAGGGGCGAACGAGCAGTACTTC
CAWSTGTGANEQYF
>-|-|TRBJ2-6|TRBV7-2
TGTGCCAGCAGCCCGGGGATATCTGGGGCCAACGTCCTGACTTTC
CASSPGISGANVLTF
>-|-|TRBJ1-1|TRBV4-3
TGCGCCAGCAGCCAAGATTGGGGCCTCGGAGAAGCTTTCTTT
CASSQDWGLGEAFF
>-|-|TRBJ2-3|TRBV6-1
TGTGCCAGCAGTTATGTCTTTTCAGATACGCAGTATTTT
CASSYVFSDTQYF
>-|-|TRBJ1-5|TRBV19
TGTGCCAGTAGAGACCCCGGTGGGCAGCCCCAGCATTTT
CASRDPGGQPQHF
>-|-|TRBJ2-7|TRBV28
TGTGCCAGCAGTTTATGGGGGAGTAGCTACGAGCAGTACTTC
CASSLWGSSYEQYF
>TRBD2|-|TRBJ2-2|TRBV5-1
TGCGCCAGCAGCTTTTCTCTAGCGGGAGGATCCGGGGAGCTGTTTTTT
CASSFSLAGGSGELFF
>-|-|TRBJ1-3|TRBV11-2
TGTGCCAGCAGCTTAGATCTCGATGGCAGGGGTGGAAACACCATATATTTT
CASSLDLDGRGGNTIYF
>-|-|TRBJ1-5|TRBV5-3
TGTGCCAGAAGCGGTACCGATTACAGGGCCCTGGGCGAGAGGAATCAGCCCCAGCATTTT
CARSGTDYRALGERNQPQHF
>TRBD1|once|TRBJ2-3|TRBV28
TGTGCCAGCAGTTTTGGGGACAGGGGGCAAGACCCAGATACGCAGTATTTT
CASSFGDRGQDPDTQYF
>TRBD1|-|TRBJ1-4|TRBV5-1
TGCGCCAGCAGCTGGGGGGACAGGGGTTATGAAAAACTGTTTTTT
CASSWGDRGYEKLFF
>-|-|TRBJ2-4|TRBV7-6
TGTGCCAGCAGCTTGAGTGACTCAACAAAAGACATTCAGTACTTC
CASSLSDSTKDIQYF
>-|few|TRBJ1-5|TRBV6-5
TGTGCCAGCAGTCCCTATGCGAATCAGCCCCAGCATTTT
CASSPYANQPQHF
>TRBD1|few|TRBJ1-5|TRBV7-8
TGTGCCAGCAGCCCCGGGACAGGGGATATGCCCCAGCATTTT
CASSPGTGDMPQHF
>-|few|TRBJ2-7|TRBV7-8
TGTGCCAGCAGCCTAGACATGTCATCCTACGAGCAGTACTTC
CASSLDMSSYEQYF
>-|-|TRBJ1-2|TRBV7-8
TGTGCCAGCAGCTTCGGGACGGCGAATGGCTACACCTTC
CASSFGTANGYTF
>-|once|TRBJ2-7|TRBV27
TGTGCCAGCGGTAACTGGCCTGCGGGCGAGCAGTACTTC
CASGNWPAGEQYF
>-|-|TRBJ2-7|TRBV7-9
TGTGCCAGCAGCCAGGGTGACCTCCCCCCGTACGAGCAGTACTTC
CASSQGDLPPYEQYF
>TRBD1|-|TRBJ1-4|TRBV5-1
TGCGCCAGCAGCCTGTTGGGACAGGGTAATGAAAAACTGTTTTTT
CASSLLGQGNEKLFF
>TRBD2|few|TRBJ2-1|TRBV7-9
TGTGCCAGCAGCTGGACTAGCGGGAACGATGAGCAGTTCTTC
CASSWTSGNDEQFF
>-|-|TRBJ2-3|TRBV7-9
TGTGCCAGCAGCTCCCGGAGGGGGGGGACTAATACAGATACGCAGTATTTT
CASSSRRGGTNTDTQYF
>TRBD1|-|TRBJ2-7|TRBV19
TGTGCCAGTAGTCTCACCGGGACAGGTTACGAGCAGTACTTC
CASSLTGTGYEQYF
>TRBD1|-|TRBJ2-7|TRBV5-4
TGTGCCAGCAGCCTGGACAGGGCAACCTCCTACGAGCAGTACTTC
CASSLDRATSYEQYF
>TRBD2|-|TRBJ2-2|TRBV7-9
TGTGCCAGCAGCCGGACTAGCGGGGAGACCGGGGAGCTGTTTTTT
CASSRTSGETGELFF
>TRBD1|-|TRBJ1-5|TRBV6-1
TGTGCCAGCAGTGAAGCGCTTCGGTGGCGGGGGGGACAGATCAATCAGCCCCAGCATTTT
CASSEALRWRGGQINQPQHF